These 27 T cell receptor beta chains share one sample of origin, sequenced in a study of blood T cell repertoires in COVID-19. Produced via immunoSEQ multiplex PCR; TCRdb's table is partial and in-frame only. The table records 140,000 or so clones, over 75% of them present only once. Sequencing input: peripheral blood. Every receptor here comes from a man in his sixties or seventies with acute or convalescent COVID-19.

The chain recombines TRBV5-1 with TRBJ2-1, with 7 bases aligning to TRBD1. Per the germline V gene, CDR1 is SGHRS and CDR2 is YFSETQ. V was pared by 0 bases and J by 7 bases, with 7 bases of the junction left unmatched. The length of the CDR3 is 15 residues. Here the CDR3 reads CASSLVSGGNNEQFF. The CDR3 DNA is TGCGCCAGCAGCTTGGTGTCAGGGGGTAATAATGAGCAGTTCTTC.

As DNA, the CDR3 is TGTGCCAGCCGGAGGTCGGGACAGGACCCGTGGCCCCAGCATTTT. Protein sequence: CASRRSGQDPWPQHF. The chain has TRBV6-5 and TRBJ1-5; 8 nucleotides align to TRBD1. Germline V gene sequence: CDR1 MNHEY, CDR2 SVGAGI. CDR3 length: 15 amino acids. V lost 8 bases, J lost 9 bases, and 15 bases stayed unmatched.

The chain uses TRBV5-5 and TRBJ1-6; 8 bases are a match to TRBD1. The CDR3 is made up of 16 amino acids. Germline V gene sequence: CDR1 SGHKS, CDR2 YYEKEE (reference sequence). V lost 2 bases and J lost 5; bases outside the gene matches: 6. As DNA, the CDR3 is TGTGCCAGCAGCTTCCTCCCGGGACAGGATAATTCACCCCTCCACTTT. It codes for CASSFLPGQDNSPLHF.

The chain carries TRBV29-1 and TRBJ2-5; TRBD1 agrees at 10 bases. The CDR3 totals 12 residues. With V trimmed by 7 bases and J by 5 bases, 4 bases remained unmatched. Germline V CDR1 and CDR2: SQVTM, ANQGSEA. CDR3 in DNA: TGCAGCGCCCTGGGACAGGGGGAGACCCAGTACTTC. Protein sequence: CSALGQGETQYF.

V gene TRBV5-1 combines with J gene TRBJ2-2, with 10 bases lining up with TRBD1. The CDR3 has 16 amino acids. Trimming at V came to 0 bases and at J to 10 bases, leaving 9 bases not matched to a gene. CDR1 and CDR2 from the germline V gene are SGHRS and YFSETQ. CDR3 protein: CASSLVYDRGQEELFF. DNA for the CDR3: TGCGCCAGCAGCTTGGTATACGACAGGGGGCAGGAGGAGCTGTTTTTT.

The J gene is TRBJ1-1, the V gene TRBV5-5; a possible D gene is TRBD1 (5 bases). The CDR3 length is 13 residues. The germline gives CDR1 SGHKS, CDR2 YYEKEE (reference sequence). Deletions cut 2 bases from V and 5 bases from J, with 10 bases between. Here the CDR3 DNA reads TGTGCCAGCAGCTTACCAGGGTGGACTGAAGCTTTCTTT. Amino acids: CASSLPGWTEAFF.

This chain uses TRBV10-3 with TRBJ2-7; 7 bases are a match to TRBD1. The trim removed 5 bases at V and 1 base at J, leaving 5 bases unmatched. Germline CDR1 and CDR2: ENHRY and SYGVKD. The CDR3 is 14 amino acids. The CDR3 here is CAISPGQLSYEQYF. CDR3 nucleotides: TGTGCCATCAGTCCGGGACAGCTTTCCTACGAGCAGTACTTC.

The J gene is TRBJ1-4, the V gene TRBV6-6; 7 nucleotides line up with TRBD1. V lost 7 bases and J lost 5; bases outside the gene matches: 7. Germline V gene lookup returns CDR1 MNHNY and CDR2 SVGAGI (reference sequence). This CDR3 comprises 14 residues. Here the CDR3 reads CASTPGQANEKLFF. CDR3 nucleotide sequence: TGTGCCAGCACCCCCGGACAGGCGAATGAAAAACTGTTTTTT.

The chain combines TRBV10-3 with TRBJ2-3, with D perhaps matching TRBD1 (5 bases). Germline CDR1 is ENHRY and CDR2 is SYGVKD. CDR3 length: 14 amino acids. The V end was cut by 4 bases, the J end by 6 bases, with 14 bases between. The CDR3 protein is CAISVGQTGDTQYF. CDR3 nucleotides: TGTGCCATCAGTGTGGGGCAGACTGGGGATACGCAGTATTTT.

The V gene is TRBV28, the J gene TRBJ1-1; TRBD1 agrees at 7 bases. After removal of 4 bases from V and 11 bases from J, the junction contained 4 bases not matched to a gene. Germline-derived CDR1 and CDR2 are MDHEN and SYDVKM. This CDR3 has 11 residues. The CDR3 bases are TGTGCCAGCAGTTACAGGGGTGAGGCTTTCTTT. Residues: CASSYRGEAFF.

This chain joins TRBV27 and TRBJ2-7, with D possibly matching TRBD2 (7 bases). V gave up 6 bases and J gave up 4 bases, with 31 bases separating them. The CDR3 length is 19 residues. CDR1 MNHEY and CDR2 SMNVEV come from the germline V gene (reference sequence). The CDR3 coding sequence is TGTGCCAGCAGAGGGGGGGGGCAGGACCTTGGACGGGAGGAGTACGAGCAGTACTTC. Its translation: CASRGGGQDLGREEYEQYF.

This clone was recorded once. The chain combines TRBV30 with TRBJ2-7; 9 positions agree with TRBD1. Unmatched junction bases numbered 7, after V lost 4 bases and J lost 3 bases. The CDR3 spans 14 residues. Germline CDR1 reads GTSNPN; CDR2 reads SVGIG (reference sequence). CDR3 DNA: TGTGCCTGGACCAGGGGACAGGGTAGCTACGAGCAGTACTTC. Translation: CAWTRGQGSYEQYF.

The chain carries TRBV9 and TRBJ1-3, with D unclear. CDR1 and CDR2 (germline): SGDLS, YYNGEE. The germline V and J ends were trimmed by 0 bases and 1 base, with 8 bases remaining between them. The length of the CDR3 is 15 residues. The CDR3 sequence: CASSVGRSSGNTIYF. The CDR3 region has the DNA TGTGCCAGCAGCGTAGGTAGATCATCTGGAAACACCATATATTTT.

This chain joins TRBV6-6 and TRBJ1-1; TRBD1 agrees at 9 bases. CDR1 is MNHNY, CDR2 SVGAGI, per germline (reference sequence). CDR3 size: 16 residues. Trimming removed 5 bases from V and 1 base from J; junction bases left unmatched: 8. The CDR3 loop reads CASSRYRGPRNTEAFF. CDR3 in DNA: TGTGCCAGCAGTCGATACAGGGGGCCCCGGAACACTGAAGCTTTCTTT.

The V call is TRBV9, the J call TRBJ2-5; unclear D gene. The V end was cut by 4 bases, the J end by 5 bases, with 12 bases between. CDR3 length equals 13 residues. Germline CDR1 SGDLS, CDR2 YYNGEE. The CDR3 protein is CASSLQIGETQYF. For the CDR3, the DNA is TGTGCCAGCAGCCTACAGATTGGGGAGACCCAGTACTTC. Supplemented by reference TRBV9 and TRBJ2-5, the full variable domain reads DSGVTQTPKHLITATGQRVTLRCSPRSGDLSVYWYQQSLDQGLQFLIQYYNGEERAKGNILERFSAQQFPDLHSELNLSSLELGDSALYFCASSLQIGETQYFGPGTRLLVL.

The V call is TRBV10-3, the J call TRBJ1-3; 9 bases fit TRBD1. The V segment lost 4 bases and the J segment 0 bases; nucleotides outside the gene matches: 13. Germline CDR1 is ENHRY and CDR2 is SYGVKD. The CDR3 spans 19 residues. The chain's CDR3 is CAISGGLTSTGGSGNTIYF. In DNA form, the CDR3 reads TGTGCCATCAGTGGAGGGTTAACATCGACAGGGGGCTCTGGAAACACCATATATTTT.

The chain links TRBV2 to TRBJ1-5, with TRBD1 matching over 7 bases. Germline CDR1 SNHLY, CDR2 FYNNEI. Trimming cost V 3 bases and J 7 bases; bases outside gene matches: 6. The CDR3 runs 14 residues. CDR3 DNA: TGTGCCAGCAGTGAGGACAGGAGCAGGCAGCCCCAGCATTTT. Translation gives CASSEDRSRQPQHF.

Concerning this clone: Other DNA sequences in this sample translate to the same CDR3. The V call is TRBV28, the J call TRBJ2-5; 14 bases agree with TRBD2. The CDR3 contains 16 residues. Germline trimming cut 4 bases from V and 2 bases from J; bases unmatched to any gene: 3. CDR1 and CDR2 (germline): MDHEN, SYDVKM. CDR3 bases: TGTGCCAGCAGTTGGGGGACTAGCGGGGGTCAAGAGACCCAGTACTTC. Translating it yields CASSWGTSGGQETQYF.

The gene calls are TRBV9 and TRBJ1-1; 8 bases are shared with TRBD1. The CDR3 totals 13 residues. Germline CDR1 SGDLS, CDR2 YYNGEE. V lost 4 bases and J lost 3; bases outside the gene matches: 2. The CDR3 sequence is CASSKQGDTEAFF. In nucleotides, the CDR3 is TGTGCCAGCAGCAAACAGGGGGACACTGAAGCTTTCTTT.

This clone appeared a single time. The gene calls are TRBV7-9 and TRBJ1-6; D gene ambiguous. The germline V gene encodes CDR1 SEHNR and CDR2 FQNEAQ (reference sequence). The ends were cut back, 5 bases at V and 4 bases at J, with 12 bases in the middle. This CDR3 region has 15 residues. CDR3 coding DNA: TGTGCCAGCAGCCCACAGTTCCTATATAATTCACCCCTCCACTTT. Translating gives CASSPQFLYNSPLHF. Full variable domain (outside the CDR3, taken from reference TRBV7-9 and TRBJ1-6): DTGVSQNPRHKITKRGQNVTFRCDPISEHNRLYWYRQTLGQGPEFLTYFQNEAQLEKSRLLSDRFSAERPKGSFSTLEIQRTEQGDSAMYLCASSPQFLYNSPLHFGNGTRLTVT.

The rearrangement joins TRBV5-4 to TRBJ2-1; tentative D call: TRBD2 (6 bases). This CDR3 is 15 amino acids long. The V end lost 3 bases, the J end lost 4 bases, and 14 bases lay between the germline ends. The germline V gene encodes CDR1 SGHNT and CDR2 YYREEE (reference sequence). The CDR3 DNA reads TGTGCCAGCAGCTCCTCACCGGGAGAGTACAATGAGCAGTTCTTC. It is translated as CASSSSPGEYNEQFF. The full variable domain, completed using reference TRBV5-4 and TRBJ2-1, is ETGVTQSPTHLIKTRGQQVTLRCSSQSGHNTVSWYQQALGQGPQFIFQYYREEENGRGNFPPRFSGLQFPNYSSELNVNALELDDSALYLCASSSSPGEYNEQFFGPGTRLTVL.

The chain combines TRBV24-1 with TRBJ1-2; 8 nucleotides align to TRBD1. The CDR3 loop spans 16 amino acids. The V gene end was trimmed by 0 bases and the J gene end by 2 bases; junction bases not matched to a gene: 4. Looked up from germline, CDR1 is KGHDR and CDR2 is SFDVKD. CDR3 in DNA: TGTGCCACCAGTGATTTGACAGGGGGGCCCAACTATGGCTACACCTTC. This gives the protein CATSDLTGGPNYGYTF.

This clone was picked up one time. The rearrangement uses TRBV7-9 and TRBJ1-3; 7 bases are shared with TRBD1. The CDR3 totals 15 residues. Losses at the gene ends were 4 bases for V and 4 bases for J; bases not matched to a gene: 7. Per the germline V gene, CDR1 is SEHNR and CDR2 is FQNEAQ (reference sequence). Written as DNA, the CDR3 is TGTGCCAGCAGCTCCCACAGGGGAACCGGAAACACCATATATTTT. Protein sequence: CASSSHRGTGNTIYF. Full variable domain (outside the CDR3, taken from reference TRBV7-9 and TRBJ1-3): DTGVSQNPRHKITKRGQNVTFRCDPISEHNRLYWYRQTLGQGPEFLTYFQNEAQLEKSRLLSDRFSAERPKGSFSTLEIQRTEQGDSAMYLCASSSHRGTGNTIYFGEGSWLTVV.

J is TRBJ2-1 and V is TRBV12-3 or TRBV12-4; weak D call: TRBD1 (5 bases). The V gene lost 6 bases and the J gene lost 4 bases, with 7 bases spanning the gap. The CDR3 loop spans 12 amino acids. In DNA, the CDR3 is TGTGCCAGCAGGACAGCTTACAATGAGCAGTTCTTC. Translated: CASRTAYNEQFF.

This clone has more than one count but fewer than ten. DNA for the CDR3: TGTGCCAGTAGCGATACTCCCAGGGAGGACACTGAAGCTTTCTTT. It yields the protein CASSDTPREDTEAFF. The chain combines TRBV19 with TRBJ1-1; the D gene is possibly TRBD1 (5 bases). The germline V gene has CDR1 LNHDA and CDR2 SQIVND (reference sequence). V was cut by 6 bases and J by 3 bases, with 17 bases left in between. The CDR3 is 15 residues long.

The chain joins TRBV5-1 to TRBJ1-1; possibly TRBD1 for D (5 bases). Germline lookup yields CDR1 SGHRS and CDR2 YFSETQ. The CDR3 is made up of 15 amino acids. The ends were cut back, 0 bases at V and 0 bases at J, with 9 bases in the middle. The chain's CDR3 is CASSLADRLNTEAFF. The CDR3 DNA is TGCGCCAGCAGCTTGGCTGACAGATTGAACACTGAAGCTTTCTTT. The variable domain in full, with the rest retrieved from reference TRBV5-1 and TRBJ1-1, is KAGVTQTPRYLIKTRGQQVTLSCSPISGHRSVSWYQQTPGQGLQFLFEYFSETQRNKGNFPGRFSGRQFSNSRSEMNVSTLELGDSALYLCASSLADRLNTEAFFGQGTRLTVV.

The gene calls are TRBV3-1 (or the pseudogene TRBV3-2) and TRBJ1-2, with 8 bases matching TRBD1. The CDR3 is 15 amino acids. Germline V gene data show CDR1 as LGHDT and CDR2 as YNNKEL (reference sequence). Trimming removed 4 bases from V and 5 bases from J; junction bases left unmatched: 9. CDR3 coding DNA: TGTGCCAGCAGCCCCCGGACAGGGCCAGGATATGGCTACACCTTC. Translation gives CASSPRTGPGYGYTF.